This T cell receptor beta chain was recovered during a study of shared clonotypes between healthy human individuals. Study information: Each donor contributed plates that comprised three CD4 naive, three CD4 memory, two CD8 naive and one CD8 memory.

Points from the study as a whole: Larger estimated richness was generally seen in naive subsets than in memory subsets. Depth of sequencing was expected to influence donor clonotype sharing.

To note about this clone: Antigen: not known.

The V end lost 0 bases, the J end lost 4 bases, and 12 bases lay between the germline ends. The CDR3 has 15 residues. From germline, CDR1 is MGHRA and CDR2 YSYEKL. In the source study's methods: Filtering differed because ImmunoSEQ produced junction-only sequences that carried no quality scores. Assay: immunoSEQ multiplex PCR; the TCRdb copy retains only in-frame clones and omits some. V, J and clone size derive from that table, while D and trimming were established from the DNA sequence. The table includes about 2 million clones, 95% detected once. This TCR derives from a man younger than 30 in good health. The rearrangement joins TRBV4-1 to TRBJ1-2; the D gene is possibly TRBD1 (6 bases). The sequenced material came from naive CD4+ T cells sorted from blood. Noted subset: CD45RA+ positively selected. The CDR3 here is CASSQEQGTSYGYTF. CDR3 DNA sequence: TGCGCCAGCAGCCAAGAACAGGGTACCTCCTATGGCTACACCTTC.